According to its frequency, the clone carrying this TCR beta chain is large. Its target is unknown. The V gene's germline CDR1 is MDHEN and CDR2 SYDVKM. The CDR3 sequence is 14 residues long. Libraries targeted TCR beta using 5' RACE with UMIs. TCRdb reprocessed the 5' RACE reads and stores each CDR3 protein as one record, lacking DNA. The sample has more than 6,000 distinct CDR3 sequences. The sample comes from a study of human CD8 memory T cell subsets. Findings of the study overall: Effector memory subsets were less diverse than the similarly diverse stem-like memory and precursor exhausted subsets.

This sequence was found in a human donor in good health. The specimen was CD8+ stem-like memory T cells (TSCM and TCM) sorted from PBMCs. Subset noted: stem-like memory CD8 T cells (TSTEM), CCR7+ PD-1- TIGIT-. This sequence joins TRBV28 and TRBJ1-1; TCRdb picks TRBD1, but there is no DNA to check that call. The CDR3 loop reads CASSLTGGATEAFF.